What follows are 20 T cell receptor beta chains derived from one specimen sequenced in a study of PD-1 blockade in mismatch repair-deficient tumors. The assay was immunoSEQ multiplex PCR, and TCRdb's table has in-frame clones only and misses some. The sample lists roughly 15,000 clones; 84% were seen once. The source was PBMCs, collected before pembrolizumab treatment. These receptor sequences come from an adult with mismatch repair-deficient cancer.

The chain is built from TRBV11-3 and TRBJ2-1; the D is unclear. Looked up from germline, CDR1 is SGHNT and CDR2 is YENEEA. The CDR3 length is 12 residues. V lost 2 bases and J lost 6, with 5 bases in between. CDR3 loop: CASSLYPNEQFF. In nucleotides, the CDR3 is TGTGCCAGCAGCTTATATCCCAATGAGCAGTTCTTC.

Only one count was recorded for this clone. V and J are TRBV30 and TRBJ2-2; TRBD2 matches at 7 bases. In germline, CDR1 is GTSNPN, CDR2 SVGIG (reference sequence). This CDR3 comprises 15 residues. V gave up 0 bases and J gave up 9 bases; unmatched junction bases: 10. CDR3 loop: CAWSVLAGEVRELFF. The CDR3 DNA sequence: TGTGCCTGGAGTGTACTGGCGGGAGAAGTCCGGGAGCTGTTTTTT.

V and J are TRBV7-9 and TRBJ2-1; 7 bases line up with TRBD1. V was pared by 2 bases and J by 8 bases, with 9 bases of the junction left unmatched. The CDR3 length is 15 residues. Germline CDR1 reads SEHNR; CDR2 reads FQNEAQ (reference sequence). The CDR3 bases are TGTGCCAGCAGCTTACGGGACAGCGTACGGGATGAGCAGTTCTTC. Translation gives CASSLRDSVRDEQFF. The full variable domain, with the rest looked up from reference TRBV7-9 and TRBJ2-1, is DTGVSQNPRHKITKRGQNVTFRCDPISEHNRLYWYRQTLGQGPEFLTYFQNEAQLEKSRLLSDRFSAERPKGSFSTLEIQRTEQGDSAMYLCASSLRDSVRDEQFFGPGTRLTVL.

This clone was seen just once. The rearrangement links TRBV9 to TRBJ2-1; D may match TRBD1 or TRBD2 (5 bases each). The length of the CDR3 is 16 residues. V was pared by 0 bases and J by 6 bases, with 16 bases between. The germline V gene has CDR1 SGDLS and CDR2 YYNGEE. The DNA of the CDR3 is TGTGCCAGCAGCGTAGAGGGGACGCAGTGGGGCAATGAGCAGTTCTTC. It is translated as CASSVEGTQWGNEQFF.

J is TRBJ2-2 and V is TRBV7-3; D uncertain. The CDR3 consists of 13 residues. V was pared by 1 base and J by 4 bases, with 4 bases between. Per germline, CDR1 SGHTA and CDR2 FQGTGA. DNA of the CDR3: TGTGCCAGCAGCTTAAGGGGCACCGGGGAGCTGTTTTTT. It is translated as CASSLRGTGELFF.

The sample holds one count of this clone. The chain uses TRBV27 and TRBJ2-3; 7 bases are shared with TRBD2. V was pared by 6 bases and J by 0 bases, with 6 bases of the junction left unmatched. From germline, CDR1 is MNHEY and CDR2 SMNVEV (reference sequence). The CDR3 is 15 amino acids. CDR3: CASRRLADSTDTQYF. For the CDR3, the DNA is TGTGCCAGCAGGCGACTAGCTGACAGCACAGATACGCAGTATTTT.

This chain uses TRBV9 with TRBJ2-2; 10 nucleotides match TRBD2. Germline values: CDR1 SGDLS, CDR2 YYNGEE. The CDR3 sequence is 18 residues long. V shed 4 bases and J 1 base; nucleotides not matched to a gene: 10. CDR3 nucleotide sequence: TGTGCCAGCAGCCACCAACGGAGACTAGCGGGGAACACCGGGGAGCTGTTTTTT. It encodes CASSHQRRLAGNTGELFF.

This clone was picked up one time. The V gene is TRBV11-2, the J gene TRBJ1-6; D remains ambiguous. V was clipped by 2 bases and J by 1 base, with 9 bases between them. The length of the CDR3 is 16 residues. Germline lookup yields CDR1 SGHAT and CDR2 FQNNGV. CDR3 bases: TGTGCCAGCAGCTTATCACCGGGATCCTATAATTCACCCCTCCACTTT. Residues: CASSLSPGSYNSPLHF.

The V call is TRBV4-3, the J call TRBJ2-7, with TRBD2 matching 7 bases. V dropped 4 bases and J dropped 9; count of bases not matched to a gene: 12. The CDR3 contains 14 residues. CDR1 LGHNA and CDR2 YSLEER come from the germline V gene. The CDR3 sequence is CASSRDAGDSRQYF. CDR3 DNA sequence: TGCGCCAGCAGCCGAGACGCGGGGGACTCCCGGCAGTACTTC.

CDR3 sequence reads: CASSPARTGEETQYF. In DNA, the CDR3 is TGTGCCAGCTCACCAGCTCGGACAGGGGAGGAGACCCAGTACTTC. The V and J genes are TRBV18 and TRBJ2-5, with 9 bases identical to TRBD1. The CDR3 consists of 15 residues. V gave up 2 bases and J gave up 5 bases; unmatched junction bases: 6. CDR1 and CDR2 (germline): KGHSH, LQKENI.

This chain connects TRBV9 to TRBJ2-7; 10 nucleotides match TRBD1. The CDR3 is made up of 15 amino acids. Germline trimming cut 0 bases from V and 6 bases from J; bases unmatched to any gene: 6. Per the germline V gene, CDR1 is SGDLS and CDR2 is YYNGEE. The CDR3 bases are TGTGCCAGCAGCGTAGGACAGGGGGCTTTCTTCGAGCAGTACTTC. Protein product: CASSVGQGAFFEQYF.

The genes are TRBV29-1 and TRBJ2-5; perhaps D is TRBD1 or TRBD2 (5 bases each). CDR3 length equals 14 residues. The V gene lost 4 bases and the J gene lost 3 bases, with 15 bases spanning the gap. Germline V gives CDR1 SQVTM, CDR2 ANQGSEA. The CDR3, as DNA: TGCAGCGTTGTGGTCCCAGGGACGAAAGAGACCCAGTACTTC. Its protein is CSVVVPGTKETQYF.

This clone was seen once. The CDR3 loop reads CASSSSSGQWPYNEQFF. The CDR3 DNA is TGTGCCAGCAGTTCCTCGTCAGGACAGTGGCCCTACAATGAGCAGTTCTTC. The genes are TRBV27 and TRBJ2-1; D is possibly TRBD1 (6 bases). Germline CDR1 reads MNHEY; CDR2 reads SMNVEV (reference sequence). The CDR3 is 17 residues long. The V gene lost 4 bases and the J gene lost 2 bases, with 18 bases spanning the gap.

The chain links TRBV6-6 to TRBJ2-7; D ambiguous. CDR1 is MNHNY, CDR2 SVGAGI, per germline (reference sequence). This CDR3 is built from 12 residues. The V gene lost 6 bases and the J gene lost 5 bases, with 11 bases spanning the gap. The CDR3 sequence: CASRKGPHEQYF. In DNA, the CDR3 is TGTGCCAGCAGAAAAGGCCCCCACGAGCAGTACTTC.

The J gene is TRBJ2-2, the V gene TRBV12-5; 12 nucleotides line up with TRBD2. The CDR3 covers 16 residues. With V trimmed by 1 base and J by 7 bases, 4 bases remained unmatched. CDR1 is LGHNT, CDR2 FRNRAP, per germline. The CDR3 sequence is CASGLGLAGDRGELFF. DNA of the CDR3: TGTGCTAGTGGTTTGGGACTAGCGGGAGACCGCGGGGAGCTGTTTTTT.

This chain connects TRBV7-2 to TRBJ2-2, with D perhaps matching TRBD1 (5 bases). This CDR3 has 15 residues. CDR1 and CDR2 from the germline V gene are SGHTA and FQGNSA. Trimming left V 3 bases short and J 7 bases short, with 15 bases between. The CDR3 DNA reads TGTGCCAGCAGCTTCGGCAGGGCGACCGACGGGGAGCTGTTTTTT. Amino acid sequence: CASSFGRATDGELFF.

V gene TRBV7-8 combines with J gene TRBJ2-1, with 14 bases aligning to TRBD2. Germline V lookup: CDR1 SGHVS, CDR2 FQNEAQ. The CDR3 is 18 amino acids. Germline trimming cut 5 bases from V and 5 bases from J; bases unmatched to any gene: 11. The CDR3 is CASSPRLAGGLVDNEQFF. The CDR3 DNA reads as TGTGCCAGCAGCCCCCGACTAGCGGGAGGGTTGGTTGACAATGAGCAGTTCTTC.

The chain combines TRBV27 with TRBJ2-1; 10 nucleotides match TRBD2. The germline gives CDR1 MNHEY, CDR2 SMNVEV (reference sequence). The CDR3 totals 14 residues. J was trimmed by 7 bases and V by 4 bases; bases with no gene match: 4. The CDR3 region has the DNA TGTGCCAGCAGTTGGGGACTAGCGAGGAATGAGCAGTTCTTC. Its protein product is CASSWGLARNEQFF.

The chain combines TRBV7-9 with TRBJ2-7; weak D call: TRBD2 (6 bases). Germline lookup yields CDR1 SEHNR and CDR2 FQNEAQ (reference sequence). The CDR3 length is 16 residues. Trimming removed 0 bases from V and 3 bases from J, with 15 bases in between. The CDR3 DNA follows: TGTGCCAGCAGCTTAGCGCCCGCGGGACCAAACTACGAGCAGTACTTC. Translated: CASSLAPAGPNYEQYF. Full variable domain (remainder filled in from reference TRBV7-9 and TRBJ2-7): DTGVSQNPRHKITKRGQNVTFRCDPISEHNRLYWYRQTLGQGPEFLTYFQNEAQLEKSRLLSDRFSAERPKGSFSTLEIQRTEQGDSAMYLCASSLAPAGPNYEQYFGPGTRLTVT.

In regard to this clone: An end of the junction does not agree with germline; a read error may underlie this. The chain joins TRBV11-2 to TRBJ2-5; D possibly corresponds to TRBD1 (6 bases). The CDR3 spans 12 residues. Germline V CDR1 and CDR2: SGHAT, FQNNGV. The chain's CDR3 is CATSKIGGTQYF. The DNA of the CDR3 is TGTGCCACCAGCAAAATAGGGGGGACCCAGTACTTC. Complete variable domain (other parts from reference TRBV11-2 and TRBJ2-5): EAGVAQSPRYKIIEKRQSVAFWCNPISGHATLYWYQQILGQGPKLLIQFQNNGVVDDSQLPKDRFSAERLKGVDSTLKIQPAKLEDSAVYLCATSKIGGTQYFGPGTRLLVL.